This T cell receptor beta chain derives from a study of shared clonotypes between healthy human individuals (dated by TCRdb to about 2020). Background for the entire study: A few men and two women, aged 18 to 49 years, made up the cohort. Per donor, three plates each were used for CD4 naive and CD4 memory, two for CD8 naive, and one for CD8 memory. Between about 0.94 and 8.9 billion PBMCs per donor were obtained by leukapheresis. To increase sequencing depth and limit assay-specific biases, TCR repertoire library preparation and sequencing were carried out by different laboratories using diverse techniques. The study deeply sequenced blood TCR repertoires of five healthy adults to estimate repertoire size and the extent of clonotype sharing between individuals.

About this clone: What antigen it recognizes has not been identified. Within one base of it there is no much larger clone, and no base qualities were kept.

Using the deep immunoSEQ assay, TCR CDR3 regions were amplified from genomic DNA by multiplex PCR. Extracted genomic DNA from each cell subset was distributed evenly across all wells of several immunoSEQ 96-well plates, and each plate was treated as a replicate. Each replicate PCR for sorted subsets received 200 ng genomic DNA, equal to roughly 29,000 T cell genomes. The purified libraries were quantified using a Qubit 3.0 fluorometer, sized with a Bioanalyzer 2100, and then quantified again using the KAPA Library Quantification kit. Every immunoSEQ 96-well plate was sequenced on a dedicated single-read 150-cycle Illumina NextSeq 550 flow cell. The paper's processing steps were these. Because only junctional sequences without quality scores were contained in the immunoSEQ output, filtering matching that applied to full-length reads could not be performed. Sequences were annotated with PyIR, a Python wrapper for IgBLAST v1.9, and V/J genes and CDR3 were assigned using IMGT germline references. Any read was removed if the V/J assignment was weak (E-value above 1e-6), the CDR3 was missing, or the read contained stop codons, out-of-frame junctions, or ambiguous translated residues. V3J clonotypes were defined as sequences sharing the same inferred V gene, J gene, and CDR3 amino acid sequence. Percentage overlap between repertoires was computed as shared unique clonotypes divided by the size of the smaller repertoire. Richness of each repertoire was evaluated using RTK rarefaction, the Chao1 estimator, and Recon v2.1 estimates of unobserved clonotypes. OLGA was used to compute generation probabilities for all TCRbeta clonotypes that the gDNA method yielded from a handful of donors. Entries here come from immuneACCESS through TCRdb and include only in-frame sequences with V and J called. Some clones fail to appear in such tables; in the studies checked, an unresolved V gene covers under half of the shortfall, and the cause of the remainder is unknown. V and J calls and clone size come straight from that table; D and trimming were deduced from the DNA. A total of approximately 2.4 million clones appear in this sample, 95% of them only once. 0.1% to 0.15% of the sample lies in the top ten.

The investigation overall reported the following: Because the study included only a small number of donors, the genetic and exposure-history diversity represented was limited. Naive subsets generally had larger estimated clonotype richness than memory subsets did. Rarefaction of sorted-subset datasets indicated incomplete sequencing despite the large sequencing depth. Sharing across several donors was observed for about 4.8% of naive CD4, under 4% of naive CD8, 2.3% of memory CD4, and about 0.4% of memory CD8 clonotypes. Based on pairwise subsampling, the degree of clonotype sharing among donors was expected to be affected by sequencing depth. Clonotypes shared by all four sorted-subset donors showed higher generation probabilities than non-shared clonotypes. Sampling was restricted to blood, and TCR repertoires in tissues likely differ from the TCR repertoires found in blood.

Healthy HIV-negative adults with no recently reported acute infections or vaccinations were included as donors. All donors were Caucasian adults living in Nashville, Tennessee, USA. Magnetic negative selection was used to enrich CD4+ T cells, after which naive cells were positively selected on CD45RA and the negative fraction became the memory subset. Blood was collected by leukapheresis, and PBMCs were isolated by Ficoll-Histopaque density gradient centrifugation and then cryopreserved in liquid nitrogen vapor phase. Purity and quantity of every magnetically sorted T cell population were checked by analytical flow cytometry. Each sorted fraction had its genomic DNA isolated and then quantified by UV absorbance on a Nanodrop 2000c. Deletion took 6 bases off V and 4 bases off J, with a span of 13 bases between the germline ends. CDR1 SNHLY and CDR2 FYNNEI were looked up in the germline V gene. Taken from cysteine to phenylalanine, the CDR3 has 15 residues. This entry keeps only the CDR3 DNA: 45 bases, framed from base 1.

The V and J segments used are TRBV2 and TRBJ2-6; tentative D gene TRBD1, with 5 bases matching. The sequence derives from a man younger than 35 in good health. The sample consisted of naive CD4+ T cells sorted from blood. The cell subset or site label here, explained by the study, means: CD45RA+ positively selected. Read as DNA, the sequence is TGTGCCAGCAGGGCCCAGGGTTCCGGGGCCAACGTCCTGACTTTC. It codes for CASRAQGSGANVLTF.